This T cell receptor (beta chain) was profiled in a study of PD-L1 blockade in urothelial cancer. As for the study in general: Males with bladder-origin urothelial cancer constituted about 85% of the 29 patients.

Synthetic TCR analog templates were spiked into all PCRs individually. Repertoires were generated with immunoSEQ multiplex PCR, while TCRdb's copy carries only in-frame clones and drops some. The sample yields about 130,000 clones, about 84% seen once. Time point described: peripheral blood 6 weeks after treatment start. The sequence derives from a man aged 45 to 65 with urothelial cancer. This specimen was PBMCs, taken around atezolizumab (anti-PD-L1) treatment.

The CDR3 loop reads CASTWDRAGNQPQHF. CDR3 DNA: TGTGCCAGCACCTGGGACAGGGCGGGCAATCAGCCCCAGCATTTT. The V and J genes are TRBV6-1 and TRBJ1-5; 9 bases are a match to TRBD1. This CDR3 comprises 15 residues. Germline lookup yields CDR1 MNHNS and CDR2 SASEGT. J gave up 2 bases and V 7 bases, and 6 bases lay outside the gene matches.